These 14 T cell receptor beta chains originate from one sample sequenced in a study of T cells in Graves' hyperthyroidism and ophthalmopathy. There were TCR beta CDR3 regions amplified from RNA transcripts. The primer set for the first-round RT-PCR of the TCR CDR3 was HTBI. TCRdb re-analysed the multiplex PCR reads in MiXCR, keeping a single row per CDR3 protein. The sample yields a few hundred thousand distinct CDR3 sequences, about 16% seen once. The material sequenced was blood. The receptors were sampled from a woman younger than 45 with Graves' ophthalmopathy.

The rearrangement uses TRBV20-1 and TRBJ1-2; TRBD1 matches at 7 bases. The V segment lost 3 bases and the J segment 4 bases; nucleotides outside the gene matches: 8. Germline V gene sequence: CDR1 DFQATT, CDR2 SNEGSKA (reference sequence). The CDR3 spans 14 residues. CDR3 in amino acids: CSASGTAEGYGYTF. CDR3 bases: TGCAGTGCTAGCGGGACAGCGGAGGGCTATGGCTACACCTTC.

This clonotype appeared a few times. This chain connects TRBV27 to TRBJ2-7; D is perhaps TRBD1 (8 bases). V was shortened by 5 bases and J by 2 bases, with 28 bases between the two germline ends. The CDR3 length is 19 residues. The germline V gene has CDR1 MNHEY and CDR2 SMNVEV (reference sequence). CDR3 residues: CASSRRPDRVGGATYEQYF. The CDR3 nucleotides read TGTGCCAGCAGTCGCCGTCCGGACAGGGTTGGGGGGGCGACCTACGAGCAGTACTTC.

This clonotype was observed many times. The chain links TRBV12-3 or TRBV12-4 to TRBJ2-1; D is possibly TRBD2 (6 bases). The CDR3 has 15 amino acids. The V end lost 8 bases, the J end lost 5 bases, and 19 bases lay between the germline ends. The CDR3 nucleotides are TGTGCCAGCCGGGACTGGCTAGCTGGGAACAATGAGCAGTTCTTC. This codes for CASRDWLAGNNEQFF.

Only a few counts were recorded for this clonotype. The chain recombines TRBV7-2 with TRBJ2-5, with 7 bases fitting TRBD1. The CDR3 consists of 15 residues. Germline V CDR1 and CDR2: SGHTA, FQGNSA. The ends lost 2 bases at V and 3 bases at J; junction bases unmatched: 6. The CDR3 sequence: CASSLWGQSEETQYF. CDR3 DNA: TGTGCCAGCAGCTTATGGGGACAGTCAGAAGAGACCCAGTACTTC.

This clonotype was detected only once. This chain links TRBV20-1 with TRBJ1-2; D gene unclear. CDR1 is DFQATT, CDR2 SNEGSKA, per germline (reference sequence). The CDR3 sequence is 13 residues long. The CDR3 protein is CRARSPANYGYTF. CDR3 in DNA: TGCAGAGCCAGGTCCCCAGCTAACTATGGCTACACCTTC.

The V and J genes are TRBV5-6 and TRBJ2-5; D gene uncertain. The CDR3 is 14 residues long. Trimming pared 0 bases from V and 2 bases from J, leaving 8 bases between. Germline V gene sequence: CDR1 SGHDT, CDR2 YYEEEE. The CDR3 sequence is CASSLARLQETQYF. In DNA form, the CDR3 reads TGTGCCAGCAGCTTGGCACGTCTACAAGAGACCCAGTACTTC.

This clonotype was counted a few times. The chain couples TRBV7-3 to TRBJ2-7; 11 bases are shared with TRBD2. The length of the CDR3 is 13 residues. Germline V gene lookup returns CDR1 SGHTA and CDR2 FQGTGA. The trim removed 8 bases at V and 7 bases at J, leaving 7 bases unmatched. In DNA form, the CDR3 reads TGTGCCAGCGGTTTAGCGGGAGGGCATGAGCAGTACTTC. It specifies CASGLAGGHEQYF.

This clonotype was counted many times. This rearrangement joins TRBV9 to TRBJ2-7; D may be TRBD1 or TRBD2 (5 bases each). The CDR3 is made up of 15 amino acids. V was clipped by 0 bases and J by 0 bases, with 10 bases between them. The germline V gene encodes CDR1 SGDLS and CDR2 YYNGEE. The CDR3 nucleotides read TGTGCCAGCAGCGTAGTCCCAGGGAGCTCCTACGAGCAGTACTTC. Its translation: CASSVVPGSSYEQYF. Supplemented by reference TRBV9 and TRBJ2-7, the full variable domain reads DSGVTQTPKHLITATGQRVTLRCSPRSGDLSVYWYQQSLDQGLQFLIQYYNGEERAKGNILERFSAQQFPDLHSELNLSSLELGDSALYFCASSVVPGSSYEQYFGPGTRLTVT.

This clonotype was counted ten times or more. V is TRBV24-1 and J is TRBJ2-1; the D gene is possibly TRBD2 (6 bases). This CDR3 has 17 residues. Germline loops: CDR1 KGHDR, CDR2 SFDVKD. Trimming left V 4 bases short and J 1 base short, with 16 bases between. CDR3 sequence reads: CATSEPTGTGSYNEQFF. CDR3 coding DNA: TGTGCCACCAGTGAACCTACCGGGACTGGGTCCTACAATGAGCAGTTCTTC.

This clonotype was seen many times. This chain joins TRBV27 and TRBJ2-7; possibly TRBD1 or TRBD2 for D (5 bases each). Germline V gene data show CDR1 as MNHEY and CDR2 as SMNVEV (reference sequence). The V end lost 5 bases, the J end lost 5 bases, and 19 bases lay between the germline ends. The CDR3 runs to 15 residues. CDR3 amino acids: CASSNNPGPFHEQYF. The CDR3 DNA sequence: TGTGCCAGCAGTAATAATCCGGGACCCTTCCACGAGCAGTACTTC.

The CDR3 DNA reads TGCGCCAGCAGCCAAGTGGTGAAGGGACGAGAGACCCAGTACTTC. Translating gives CASSQVVKGRETQYF. The rearrangement links TRBV4-1 to TRBJ2-5; D might be TRBD1 or TRBD2, each matching 5 bases. Germline V gene sequence: CDR1 MGHRA, CDR2 YSYEKL. V lost 1 base to trimming and J lost 4 bases, with 13 bases between them. The CDR3 covers 15 residues.

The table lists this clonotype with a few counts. CDR3 amino acids: CASSLGWPPSNFNEQFF. CDR3 in DNA: TGTGCCAGCAGCTTAGGATGGCCCCCTTCTAACTTCAATGAGCAGTTCTTC. The chain employs TRBV11-2 and TRBJ2-1; D not certain. CDR3 length: 17 residues. Trimming took off 1 base at V and 6 bases at J, with 19 bases between the two ends. CDR1 and CDR2 from the germline V gene are SGHAT and FQNNGV.

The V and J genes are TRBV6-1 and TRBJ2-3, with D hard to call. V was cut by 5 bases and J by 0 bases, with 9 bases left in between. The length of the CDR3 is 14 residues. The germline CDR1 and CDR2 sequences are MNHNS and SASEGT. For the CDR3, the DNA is TGTGCCAGCAGTCCACACAGAAGCACAGATACGCAGTATTTT. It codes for CASSPHRSTDTQYF.

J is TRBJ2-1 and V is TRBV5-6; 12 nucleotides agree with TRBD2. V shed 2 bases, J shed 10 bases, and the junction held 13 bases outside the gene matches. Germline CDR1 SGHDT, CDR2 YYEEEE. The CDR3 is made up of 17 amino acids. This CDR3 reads CASSLGDGLAGNWEQFF. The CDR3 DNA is TGTGCCAGCAGCTTAGGGGACGGACTAGCGGGGAACTGGGAGCAGTTCTTC.